This TCR beta chain was identified during a study of radiation and T cells in renal cell carcinoma (dated by TCRdb to between 2020 and 2021). With regard to the full study: Samples were obtained from a clinical trial, in which 15 Gy stereotactic body radiation therapy was delivered to primary renal cell carcinomas and nephrectomy was performed 4 weeks later. In total, fewer than 55 samples underwent TCR beta sequencing: 25 or so tumors plus 27 peripheral blood samples. Across all 55 or so samples, several million unique CDR3 nucleotide sequences, encoding 2,658,974 unique CDR3 amino acid sequences, were identified.

TCR beta libraries were generated from genomic DNA with the immunoSEQ kit, following the manufacturer's recommendations. To prepare the libraries, a first multiplex PCR with proprietary primers was run, followed by a second PCR that added unique barcodes, and a bead cleanup was done after each round. A kit-provided positive control reaction and a negative control reaction were included in every sample batch. The final libraries were assessed on an Agilent 4200 TapeStation D1000 ScreenTape, pooled by volume, and quantified by qPCR. Sequencing was performed on an Illumina NextSeq500 using a MidOutput 150-cycle cartridge, with 156 Read1 cycles, 15 Index1 cycles, and the kit custom primers. The pooled library was loaded at 0.9 to 1 pM with a roughly 20% PhiX control spike-in. As for the authors' bioinformatics: The vendor-processed data were analyzed in R, and a clonotype was defined as all T cells that share the same CDR3 nucleotide sequence. For clone abundance analyses, frequencies were normalized to the 10,000 most abundant clones in each sample. Public T cell clones, which averaged fewer than five per sample, were removed prior to analysis. An abundance difference of at least 32-fold between compartments was the criterion for calling clonotypes tumor-enriched or baseline blood-enriched. A beta-binomial differential abundance model was applied to find clonotypes that expanded or contracted between blood time points. The Baroni-Urbani and Buser coefficient was used to measure tumor-blood repertoire similarity, and groups were compared with two-tailed Wilcoxon tests in R. This is the immuneACCESS table as TCRdb keeps it, with only in-frame sequences that have V and J called. A part of the clones is gone; compared with another copy, unresolved V genes explain less than half, and the rest is unexplained. V and J calls and clone size follow that table, whereas D and trimming were derived from the DNA. The sample table shows over 60,000 clones, and roughly four fifths are seen once. Less than 7.5% of the sample is taken by the ten largest.

The germline V gene supplies CDR1 SGHTA and CDR2 FQGNSA. Ends trimmed: V by 5 bases, J by 2 bases; bases unmatched to a gene: 17. From its cysteine to its phenylalanine, the CDR3 spans 19 amino acids. Only the CDR3 DNA stays, 57 bases, in frame from base 1. About this clone itself: Its binding antigen is unknown. Qualities for individual bases were not recorded, and no much larger clone is one base off.

The time point label here, explained by the study, means: blood 2 weeks post-SBRT. The sample's treatment or condition, from its label and the paper: 15 Gy SBRT to primary tumor, nephrectomy 4 weeks later. To follow tumor-enriched clonotypes, serial peripheral blood was collected from radiation-treated patients at baseline and at 2 weeks and 4 weeks after SBRT. Renal cell carcinoma with clear cell pathology was present in all patients. The QIAamp DNA Blood Mini Kit (Qiagen) was used to prepare genomic DNA for TCR sequencing. Only samples passing all quality control checks were included in the analyses. Study-wide conclusions, independent of this receptor: Because pretreatment tumor biopsies were not available, the study could not determine whether clonotypes were already present within the tumor at baseline. Blood repertoire dynamics were not followed beyond 4 weeks after treatment. Top tumor clonotypes rose in blood from baseline to 2 weeks post-radiation, then contracted by 4 weeks, suggesting transient expansion of tumor-resident clones. Effects of radiation dose or scheduling on the TCR repertoire could not be addressed with the single-armed trial design.

The rearrangement joined TRBV7-2 to TRBJ1-5; 8 central nucleotides agree with TRBD1. The input for sequencing was blood, taken from a patient whose treatment included radiotherapy and nephrectomy. The TCR sequence derives from a man in his 60s with renal cell carcinoma. The DNA reads as follows: TGTGCCAGCAGCCTAAAGACAGGGGCGGAGGCTAGTGGCAATCAGCCCCAGCATTTT. It specifies CASSLKTGAEASGNQPQHF.